The present T cell receptor beta chain was sequenced within a study of blood T cell repertoires in COVID-19. Only in-frame clones appear in the TCRdb table, and some are missing; sequencing was by immunoSEQ multiplex PCR. The sample holds hundreds of thousands of clones, roughly 85% seen once. The CDR3 is 13 amino acids. Germline-derived CDR1 and CDR2 are SGHAT and FQNNGV. Trimming pared 0 bases from V and 9 bases from J, leaving 6 bases between. The clonotype originates from a man aged 35-49 years who had been exposed to COVID-19. This chain links TRBV11-2 with TRBJ1-6; D not resolved. The specimen sequenced was PBMCs or T cells enriched from blood (not recorded which). The CDR3 DNA reads as TGTGCCAGCAGCTTAGAGAGGGTTTCACCCCTCCACTTT. It specifies CASSLERVSPLHF. Looking up the rest from reference TRBV11-2 and TRBJ1-6 gives the full variable domain: EAGVAQSPRYKIIEKRQSVAFWCNPISGHATLYWYQQILGQGPKLLIQFQNNGVVDDSQLPKDRFSAERLKGVDSTLKIQPAKLEDSAVYLCASSLERVSPLHFGNGTRLTVT.